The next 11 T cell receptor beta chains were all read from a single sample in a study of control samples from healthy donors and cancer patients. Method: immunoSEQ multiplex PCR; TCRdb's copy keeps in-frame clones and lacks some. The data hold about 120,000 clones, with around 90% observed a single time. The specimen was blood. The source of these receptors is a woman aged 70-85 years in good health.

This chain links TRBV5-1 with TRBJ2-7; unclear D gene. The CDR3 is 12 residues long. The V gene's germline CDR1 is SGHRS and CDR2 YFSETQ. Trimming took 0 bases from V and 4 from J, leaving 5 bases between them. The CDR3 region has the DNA TGCGCCAGCAGCTTGGGAGAGTACGAGCAGTACTTC. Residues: CASSLGEYEQYF.

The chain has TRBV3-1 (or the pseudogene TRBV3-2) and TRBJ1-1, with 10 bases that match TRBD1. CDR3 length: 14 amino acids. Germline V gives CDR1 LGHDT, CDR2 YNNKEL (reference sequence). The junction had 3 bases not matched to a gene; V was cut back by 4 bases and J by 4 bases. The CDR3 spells CASSLGQGGTEAFF. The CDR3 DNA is TGTGCCAGCAGCCTTGGACAGGGGGGCACTGAAGCTTTCTTT.

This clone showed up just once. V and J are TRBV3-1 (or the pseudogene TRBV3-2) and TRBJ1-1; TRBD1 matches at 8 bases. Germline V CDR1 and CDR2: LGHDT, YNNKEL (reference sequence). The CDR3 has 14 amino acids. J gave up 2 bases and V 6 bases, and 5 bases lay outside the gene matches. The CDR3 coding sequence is TGTGCCAGCAGTCTAGACAGGGGTAACACTGAAGCTTTCTTT. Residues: CASSLDRGNTEAFF.

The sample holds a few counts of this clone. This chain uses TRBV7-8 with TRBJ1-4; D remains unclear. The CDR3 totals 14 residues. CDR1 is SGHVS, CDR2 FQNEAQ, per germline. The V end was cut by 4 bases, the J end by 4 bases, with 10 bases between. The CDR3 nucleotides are TGTGCCAGCAGCTCCTGGGAGAGTAATGAAAAACTGTTTTTT. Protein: CASSSWESNEKLFF.

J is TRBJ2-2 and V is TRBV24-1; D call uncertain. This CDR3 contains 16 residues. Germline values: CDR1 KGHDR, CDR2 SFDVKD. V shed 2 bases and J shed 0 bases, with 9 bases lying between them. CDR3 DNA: TGTGCCACCAGTGATTACGGAACAGCGAACACCGGGGAGCTGTTTTTT. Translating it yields CATSDYGTANTGELFF.

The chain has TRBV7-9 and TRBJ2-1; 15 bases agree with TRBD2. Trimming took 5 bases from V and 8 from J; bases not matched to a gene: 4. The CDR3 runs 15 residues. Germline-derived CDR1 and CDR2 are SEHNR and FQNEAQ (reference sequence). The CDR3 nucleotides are TGTGCCAGCAGCAGGACTAGCGGGGGGGCGTATGAGCAGTTCTTC. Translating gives CASSRTSGGAYEQFF. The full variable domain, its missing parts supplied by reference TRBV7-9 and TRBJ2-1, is DTGVSQNPRHKITKRGQNVTFRCDPISEHNRLYWYRQTLGQGPEFLTYFQNEAQLEKSRLLSDRFSAERPKGSFSTLEIQRTEQGDSAMYLCASSRTSGGAYEQFFGPGTRLTVL.

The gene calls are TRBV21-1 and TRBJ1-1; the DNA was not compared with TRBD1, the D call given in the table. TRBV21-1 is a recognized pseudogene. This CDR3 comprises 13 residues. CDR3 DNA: TGTGCCAGCAGCGGGCACAGGGGGCAGGGAGCTTTCTTT. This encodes CASSGHRGQGAFF.

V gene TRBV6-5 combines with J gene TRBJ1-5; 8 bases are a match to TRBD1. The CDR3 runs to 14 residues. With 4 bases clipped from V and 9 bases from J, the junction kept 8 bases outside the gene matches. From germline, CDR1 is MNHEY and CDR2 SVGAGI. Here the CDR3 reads CASSSGQGQGPQHF. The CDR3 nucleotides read TGTGCCAGCAGTTCCGGACAGGGCCAAGGGCCCCAGCATTTT.

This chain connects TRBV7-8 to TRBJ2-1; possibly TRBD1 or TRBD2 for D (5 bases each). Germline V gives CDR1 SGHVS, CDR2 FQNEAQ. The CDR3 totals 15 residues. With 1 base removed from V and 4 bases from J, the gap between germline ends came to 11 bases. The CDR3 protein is CASSLEPGPYNEQFF. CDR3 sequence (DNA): TGTGCCAGCAGCTTAGAGCCGGGACCTTACAATGAGCAGTTCTTC.

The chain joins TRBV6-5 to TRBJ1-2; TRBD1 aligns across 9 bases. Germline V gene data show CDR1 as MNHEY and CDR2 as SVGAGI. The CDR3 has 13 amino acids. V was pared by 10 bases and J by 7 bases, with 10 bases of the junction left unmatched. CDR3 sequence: CAIHTGGAFGYTF. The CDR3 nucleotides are TGTGCCATCCATACAGGGGGCGCGTTTGGCTACACCTTC.

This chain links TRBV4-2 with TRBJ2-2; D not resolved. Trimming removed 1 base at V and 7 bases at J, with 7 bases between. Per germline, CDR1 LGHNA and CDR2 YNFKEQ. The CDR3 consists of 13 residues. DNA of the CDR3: TGTGCCAGCAGCCAAGGGGGAATCGGGGAGCTGTTTTTT. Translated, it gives CASSQGGIGELFF.